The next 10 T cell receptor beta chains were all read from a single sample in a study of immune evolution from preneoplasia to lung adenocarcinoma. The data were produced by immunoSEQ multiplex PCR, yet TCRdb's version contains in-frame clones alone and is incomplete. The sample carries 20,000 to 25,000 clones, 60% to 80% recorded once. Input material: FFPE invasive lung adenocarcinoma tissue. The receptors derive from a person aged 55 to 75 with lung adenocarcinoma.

The CDR3, as DNA: TGTGCCAGCAGCTTAAACAGGGGAGTTTACAGCACAGATACGCAGTATTTT. Translation gives CASSLNRGVYSTDTQYF. The V call is TRBV5-8, the J call TRBJ2-3; 7 nucleotides match TRBD1. J was trimmed by 0 bases and V by 2 bases; bases with no gene match: 9. Looked up from germline, CDR1 is SGHTS and CDR2 is YDEGEE. This CDR3 is 17 amino acids long.

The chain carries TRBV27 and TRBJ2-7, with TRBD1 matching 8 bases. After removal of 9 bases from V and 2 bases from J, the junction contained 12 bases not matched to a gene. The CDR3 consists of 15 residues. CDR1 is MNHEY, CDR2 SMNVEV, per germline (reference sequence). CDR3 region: CASANPGQATYEQYF. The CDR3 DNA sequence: TGTGCCAGTGCTAATCCGGGACAGGCAACCTACGAGCAGTACTTC.

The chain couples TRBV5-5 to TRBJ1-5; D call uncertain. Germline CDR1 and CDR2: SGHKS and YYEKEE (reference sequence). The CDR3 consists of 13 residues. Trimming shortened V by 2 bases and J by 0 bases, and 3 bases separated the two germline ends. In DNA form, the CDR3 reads TGTGCCAGCAGCTTATATAGCAATCAGCCCCAGCATTTT. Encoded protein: CASSLYSNQPQHF.

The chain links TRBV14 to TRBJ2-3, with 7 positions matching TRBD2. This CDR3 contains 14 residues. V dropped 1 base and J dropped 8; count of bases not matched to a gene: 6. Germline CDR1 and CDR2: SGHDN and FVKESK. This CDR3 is CASSQGYGGSTQYF. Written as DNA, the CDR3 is TGTGCCAGCAGCCAAGGTTACGGCGGGAGTACGCAGTATTTT.

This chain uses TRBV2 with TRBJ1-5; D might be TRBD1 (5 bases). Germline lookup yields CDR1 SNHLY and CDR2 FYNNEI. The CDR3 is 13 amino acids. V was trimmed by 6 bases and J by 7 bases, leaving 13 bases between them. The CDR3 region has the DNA TGTGCCAGCAGAGCAGGGAGTCGGCAGCCCCAGCATTTT. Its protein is CASRAGSRQPQHF.

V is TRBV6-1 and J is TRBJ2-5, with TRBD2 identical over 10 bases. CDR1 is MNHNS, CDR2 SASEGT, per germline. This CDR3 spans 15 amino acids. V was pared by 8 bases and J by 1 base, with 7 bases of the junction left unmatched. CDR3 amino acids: CASGETSGPQETQYF. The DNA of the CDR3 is TGTGCCAGCGGGGAGACTAGCGGGCCCCAAGAGACCCAGTACTTC.

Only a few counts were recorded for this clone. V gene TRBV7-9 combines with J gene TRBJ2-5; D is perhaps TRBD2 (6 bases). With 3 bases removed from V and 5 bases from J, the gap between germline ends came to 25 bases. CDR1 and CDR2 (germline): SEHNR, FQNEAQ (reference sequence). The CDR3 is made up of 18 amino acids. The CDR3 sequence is CASSFPESITGVRETQYF. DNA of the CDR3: TGTGCCAGCAGCTTTCCCGAGTCAATCACGGGAGTCAGGGAGACCCAGTACTTC.

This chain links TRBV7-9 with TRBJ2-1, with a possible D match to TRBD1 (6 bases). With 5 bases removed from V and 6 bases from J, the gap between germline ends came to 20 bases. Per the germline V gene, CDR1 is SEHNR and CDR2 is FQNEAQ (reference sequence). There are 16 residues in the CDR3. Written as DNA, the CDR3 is TGTGCCAGCAGCCTTGCCGGGGCAGGGGCAGTCAATGAGCAGTTCTTC. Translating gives CASSLAGAGAVNEQFF.

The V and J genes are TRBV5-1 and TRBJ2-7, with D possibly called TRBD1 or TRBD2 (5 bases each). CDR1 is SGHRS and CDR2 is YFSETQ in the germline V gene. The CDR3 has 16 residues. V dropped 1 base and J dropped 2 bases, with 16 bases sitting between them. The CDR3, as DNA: TGCGCCAGCAGCTTGTTTGGGGGAGTGGTGGCCTACGAGCAGTACTTC. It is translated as CASSLFGGVVAYEQYF.

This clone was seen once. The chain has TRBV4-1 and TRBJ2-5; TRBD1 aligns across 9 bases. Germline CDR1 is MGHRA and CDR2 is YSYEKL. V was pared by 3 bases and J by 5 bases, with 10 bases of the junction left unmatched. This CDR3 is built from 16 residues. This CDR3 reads CASSHDRGDGEETQYF. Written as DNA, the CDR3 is TGCGCCAGCAGCCACGACAGGGGGGACGGGGAGGAGACCCAGTACTTC.